The 3 T cell receptor beta chains presented below share a single source sample, sequenced in a study of cytomegalovirus exposure and HLA in healthy donors. The PCR employed 60 Vbeta primers together with 13 Jbeta primers. Produced via immunoSEQ multiplex PCR; TCRdb's table is partial and in-frame only. The sample comprises about 180,000 clones, 65% to 80% of which are singletons, and 2.5% to 3.5% rests with the top ten. Material: PBMCs. The receptors were sampled from a woman in her fifties or sixties in good health and CMV-seropositive.

This chain joins TRBV7-2 and TRBJ1-6; possible D gene TRBD1, 5 bases. Trimming removed 5 bases from V and 10 bases from J, with 18 bases in between. There are 15 residues in the CDR3. Germline V lookup: CDR1 SGHTA, CDR2 FQGNSA. The DNA for the CDR3 is TGTGCCAGCAGCGGAGACAGTAGAGAATGGTCACCCCTCCACTTT. Translation: CASSGDSREWSPLHF.

This clone has a handful of counts. The V and J genes are TRBV27 and TRBJ2-3; 7 nucleotides match TRBD2. This CDR3 comprises 15 residues. V dropped 6 bases and J dropped 11; count of bases not matched to a gene: 17. Germline loops: CDR1 MNHEY, CDR2 SMNVEV (reference sequence). The CDR3 spells CASRGTGGLGVGQYF. In nucleotides, the CDR3 is TGTGCCAGCAGAGGGACGGGGGGTCTTGGCGTTGGGCAGTATTTT.

The V call is TRBV5-4, the J call TRBJ1-2, with D tentatively TRBD1 (6 bases). Germline V gene lookup returns CDR1 SGHNT and CDR2 YYREEE (reference sequence). The CDR3 contains 12 residues. V gave up 5 bases and J gave up 7 bases, with 12 bases separating them. In DNA form, the CDR3 reads TGTGCCAGCAGGGGGGACAATCGTGGCTACACCTTC. It specifies CASRGDNRGYTF. The full variable domain, in which reference TRBV5-4 and TRBJ1-2 provide the parts outside the CDR3, is ETGVTQSPTHLIKTRGQQVTLRCSSQSGHNTVSWYQQALGQGPQFIFQYYREEENGRGNFPPRFSGLQFPNYSSELNVNALELDDSALYLCASRGDNRGYTFGSGTRLTVV.